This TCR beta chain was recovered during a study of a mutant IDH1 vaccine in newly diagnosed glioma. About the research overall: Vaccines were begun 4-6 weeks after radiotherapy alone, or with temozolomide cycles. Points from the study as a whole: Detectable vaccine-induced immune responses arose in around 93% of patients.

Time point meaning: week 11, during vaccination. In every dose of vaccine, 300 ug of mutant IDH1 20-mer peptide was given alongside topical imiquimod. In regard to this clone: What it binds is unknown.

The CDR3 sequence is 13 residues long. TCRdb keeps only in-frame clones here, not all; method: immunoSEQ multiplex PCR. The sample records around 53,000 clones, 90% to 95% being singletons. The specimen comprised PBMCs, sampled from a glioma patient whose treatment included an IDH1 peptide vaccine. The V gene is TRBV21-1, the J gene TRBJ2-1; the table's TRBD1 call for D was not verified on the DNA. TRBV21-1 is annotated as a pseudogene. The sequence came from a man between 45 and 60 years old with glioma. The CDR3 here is CASSKVGGHEQFF. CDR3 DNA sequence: TGTGCCAGCAGCAAAGTAGGGGGCCATGAGCAGTTCTTC.